This TCR beta chain was sequenced in a study of shared clonotypes between healthy human individuals. Points from the study as a whole: Sharing of clonotypes among donors was expected to vary with sequencing depth. Naive subsets usually exceeded memory subsets in estimated richness.

V shed 5 bases and J 4 bases; nucleotides not matched to a gene: 8. The CDR3 spans 15 residues. CDR1 and CDR2 (germline): SGHTA, FQGTGA. Clones were sequenced by immunoSEQ multiplex PCR, and TCRdb holds only the in-frame ones, with some missing. In the table there are some 2,500,000 clones, 80% to 95% of which are singletons. The healthy adult donors were HIV-negative and reported no recent acute infections or vaccinations. To note about this clone: The antigen remains unidentified.

The chain combines TRBV7-3 with TRBJ2-5, with 9 bases identical to TRBD2. This TCR derives from a young man in good health. Some clones in this sample may be carry-over from other donors' samples. Sequencing was carried out using naive CD4+ T cells from PBMCs. Sample subset: CD45RA+ positively selected. The CDR3 loop is CASSQNSGSLETQYF. As DNA, the CDR3 is TGTGCCAGCAGCCAAAATAGCGGGAGTTTAGAGACCCAGTACTTC.